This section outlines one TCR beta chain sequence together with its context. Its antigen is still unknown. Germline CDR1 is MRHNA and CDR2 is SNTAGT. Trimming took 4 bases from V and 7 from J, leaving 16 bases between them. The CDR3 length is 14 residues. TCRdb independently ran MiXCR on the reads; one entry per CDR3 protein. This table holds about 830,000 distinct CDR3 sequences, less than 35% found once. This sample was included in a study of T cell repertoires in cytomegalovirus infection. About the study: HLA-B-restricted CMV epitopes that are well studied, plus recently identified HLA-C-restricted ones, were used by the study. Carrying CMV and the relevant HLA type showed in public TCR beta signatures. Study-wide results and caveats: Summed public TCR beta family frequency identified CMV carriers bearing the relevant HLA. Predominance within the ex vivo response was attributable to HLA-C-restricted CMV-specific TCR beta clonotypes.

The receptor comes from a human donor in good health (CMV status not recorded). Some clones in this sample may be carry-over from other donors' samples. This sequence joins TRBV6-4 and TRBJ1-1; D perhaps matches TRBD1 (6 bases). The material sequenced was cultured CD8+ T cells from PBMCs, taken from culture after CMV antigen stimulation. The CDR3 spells CASSGTWTDHEAFF. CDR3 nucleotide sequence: TGTGCCAGCAGTGGCACCTGGACAGATCATGAAGCTTTCTTT.